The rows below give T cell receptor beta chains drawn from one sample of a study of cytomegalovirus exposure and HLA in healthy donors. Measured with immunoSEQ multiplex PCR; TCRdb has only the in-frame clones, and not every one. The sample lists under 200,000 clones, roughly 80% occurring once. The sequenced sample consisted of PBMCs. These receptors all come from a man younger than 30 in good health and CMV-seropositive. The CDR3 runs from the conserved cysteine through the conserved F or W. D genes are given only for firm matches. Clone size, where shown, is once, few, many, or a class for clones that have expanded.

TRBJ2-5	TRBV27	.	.	CASSLYGGLEETQYF	TGTGCCAGCAGTTTATATGGGGGCTTAGAAGAGACCCAGTACTTC
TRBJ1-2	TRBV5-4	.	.	CASSLEQGDGYTF	TGTGCCAGCAGCTTGGAACAGGGTGACGGCTACACCTTC
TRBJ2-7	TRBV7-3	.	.	CASSPAGTPGYEQYF	TGTGCCAGCAGCCCCGCCGGGACTCCCGGCTACGAGCAGTACTTC
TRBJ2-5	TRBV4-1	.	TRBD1	CASSPRTGLETQYF	TGCGCCAGCAGCCCACGGACAGGACTAGAGACCCAGTACTTC
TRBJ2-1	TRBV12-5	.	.	CASGAGVGEQFF	TGTGCTAGTGGGGCAGGGGTCGGTGAGCAGTTCTTC
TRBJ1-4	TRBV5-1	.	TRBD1	CASSAGQGASTNEKLFF	TGCGCCAGCAGCGCGGGACAGGGGGCTAGTACTAATGAAAAACTGTTTTTT
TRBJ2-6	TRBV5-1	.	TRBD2	CASSLLWTSGSPGANVLTF	TGCGCCAGCAGTCTACTATGGACTAGCGGGAGCCCTGGGGCCAACGTCCTGACTTTC
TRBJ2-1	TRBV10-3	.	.	CAISGEPGNEQFF	TGTGCCATCAGCGGGGAGCCTGGCAATGAGCAGTTCTTC
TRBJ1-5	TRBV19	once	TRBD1	CASSLDREVIQPQHF	TGTGCCAGTAGCCTCGACAGGGAGGTAATTCAGCCCCAGCATTTT
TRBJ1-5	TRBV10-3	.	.	CAISESVQPQHF	TGTGCCATCAGTGAGTCCGTTCAGCCCCAGCATTTT
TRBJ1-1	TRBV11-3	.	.	CASSPRQGGDYAEAFF	TGTGCCAGCAGCCCTCGTCAGGGAGGGGATTACGCTGAAGCTTTCTTT